The clone carrying this T cell receptor (beta chain) was seen at least ten times. Antigen unknown. Exclusion of a patient resulted from uncontrolled infection, other autoimmune disease, pregnancy or lactation. Fresh peripheral blood, more than 9 ml, yielded the PBMCs. Amplification of TCR beta CDR3 regions used RNA as the template. The HTBI primer set drove a first-round RT-PCR of the TCR CDR3. TCRdb recomputed calls from the multiplex PCR reads with MiXCR, one row per CDR3 protein. Here the sample spans approximately 400,000 distinct CDR3 sequences, around an eighth being singletons. V trimming: 4 bases; J trimming: 3 bases; junction bases outside the gene matches: 13. The CDR3 spans 17 residues. CDR1 and CDR2 (germline): DFQATT, SNEGSKA (reference sequence). The data were taken from a study of T cells in Graves' hyperthyroidism and ophthalmopathy. The study, taken as a whole, reports: In blood, most of the thyroid clonotypes expanded above 0.001 were also present. Separating ophthalmopathy from stable hyperthyroidism was achieved by a 13 V-J model.

This TCR was recovered from a man in his fifties or sixties with Graves' ophthalmopathy. The chain has TRBV20-1 and TRBJ2-2, with 8 positions matching TRBD2. Sequences were obtained from blood. Here the CDR3 reads CSAKILVGTRDTGELFF. The CDR3 DNA sequence: TGCAGTGCTAAGATTCTGGTCGGGACTAGGGACACCGGGGAGCTGTTTTTT.